The 19 T cell receptor beta chains in this list originate from one sample, sequenced in a study of CD8+ T cells in alopecia areata (dated by TCRdb to the late 2010s). Libraries were prepared through the immunoSEQ multiplex PCR assay. RNA was extracted from all samples and reverse transcribed into cDNA, which served as template for TCR sequencing. TCRdb provides this immuneACCESS table in a form limited to in-frame rearrangements. Some clones are lacking; in checked studies, under half of them reflect an unresolved V gene, and why the rest are absent is not known. This sample comprises roughly 180,000 clones, 50% to 60% of them detected only once. The ten largest clonotypes hold roughly 3.3% of the sample. Read against the paper, the sample's time point label means: around 4 weeks on oral tofacitinib. This specimen's treatment or condition label, interpreted: oral pan-JAK inhibitor, 5-10 mg twice daily.

Source: CD4+ T cells sorted from blood, taken at week 4, from a patient treated with tofacitinib. The origin of the receptors is a human donor with alopecia areata.

A single count supports this clone. The V and J genes are TRBV27 and TRBJ1-2, with D perhaps TRBD1 (6 bases). The length of the CDR3 is 14 residues. Trimming left V 6 bases short and J 4 bases short, with 15 bases between. Per the germline V gene, CDR1 is MNHEY and CDR2 is SMNVEV (reference sequence). DNA for the CDR3: TGTGCCAGCAGGCCCTCGGACAGCTTCTATGGCTACACCTTC. It codes for CASRPSDSFYGYTF.

This clone has more than one count but fewer than ten. The chain joins TRBV5-1 to TRBJ2-5, with D perhaps TRBD2 (7 bases). CDR3 length: 16 residues. The V end lost 6 bases, the J end lost 4 bases, and 22 bases lay between the germline ends. Germline V gives CDR1 SGHRS, CDR2 YFSETQ. CDR3 nucleotide sequence: TGCGCCAGCACCCGGGGGGCCCGGGGATCTACAGAGACCCAGTACTTC. It is translated as CASTRGARGSTETQYF.

The chain is built from TRBV2 and TRBJ1-5; D remains ambiguous. Germline CDR1 and CDR2: SNHLY and FYNNEI. The CDR3 runs 12 residues. V was cut by 2 bases and J by 6 bases, with 5 bases left in between. Here the CDR3 reads CASSERGQPQHF. The CDR3, as DNA: TGTGCCAGCAGTGAAAGAGGTCAGCCCCAGCATTTT.

The CDR3 sequence is CASSQSKQGEGYTF. CDR3 bases: TGCGCCAGCAGTCAATCGAAACAGGGGGAGGGCTACACCTTC. V is TRBV23-1 and J is TRBJ1-2; the match to TRBD1 covers 8 bases. TRBV23-1 is given ORF status, its function remaining uncertain. CDR3 size: 14 residues. The J segment lost 8 bases and the V segment lost 0 bases, leaving 5 bases of the junction unmatched.

The V call is TRBV10-3, the J call TRBJ2-7, with 9 bases identical to TRBD1. The germline CDR1 and CDR2 sequences are ENHRY and SYGVKD. The CDR3 sequence is 13 residues long. J lost 2 bases, V lost 10 bases, and 6 bases had no gene match. CDR3 coding DNA: TGTGCCAGCGGGACAGGGAGTCCCTACGAGCAGTACTTC. It is translated as CASGTGSPYEQYF.

The V gene is TRBV6-5, the J gene TRBJ1-5, with D uncertain. The CDR3 is 15 residues long. Trimming removed 0 bases from V and 3 bases from J, with 9 bases in between. Looked up from germline, CDR1 is MNHEY and CDR2 is SVGAGI. CDR3 sequence reads: CASSYSGRDNQPQHF. The DNA of the CDR3 is TGTGCCAGCAGTTACTCGGGAAGAGACAATCAGCCCCAGCATTTT.

V is TRBV30 and J is TRBJ2-6; no firm D call. Trimming took off 4 bases at V and 10 bases at J, with 8 bases between the two ends. The CDR3 contains 11 residues. Germline CDR1 and CDR2: GTSNPN and SVGIG (reference sequence). The DNA of the CDR3 is TGTGCCTGGACTTCTAGGAACGTCCTGACTTTC. As protein: CAWTSRNVLTF.

The chain uses TRBV15 and TRBJ2-1, with TRBD1 as a possible D gene (6 bases). Deletions cut 5 bases from V and 2 bases from J, with 13 bases between. The CDR3 covers 15 residues. Germline V gene data show CDR1 as LNHNV and CDR2 as YYDKDF (reference sequence). In nucleotides, the CDR3 is TGTGCCACCAGCCTACAGGGTTCCACCTACAATGAGCAGTTCTTC. Translated, it gives CATSLQGSTYNEQFF.

This clone turned up a few times. V usage is TRBV29-1 and J usage is TRBJ2-3; TRBD2 matches 13 bases. Germline trimming cut 7 bases from V and 4 bases from J; bases unmatched to any gene: 8. This CDR3 is 15 amino acids long. Germline CDR1 is SQVTM and CDR2 is ANQGSEA. Here the CDR3 DNA reads TGCAGCGCTACGCCGGGGACTAGCGGGGCAGATACGCAGTATTTT. As protein: CSATPGTSGADTQYF.

The chain has TRBV4-1 and TRBJ2-7; TRBD1 aligns across 8 bases. Unmatched junction bases numbered 8, after V lost 3 bases and J lost 7 bases. From germline, CDR1 is MGHRA and CDR2 YSYEKL. The CDR3 extends over 14 amino acids. The CDR3 is CASSHPQGASEQYF. The CDR3 nucleotides read TGCGCCAGCAGCCACCCTCAGGGGGCGAGTGAGCAGTACTTC.

The V call is TRBV30, the J call TRBJ2-5; the match to TRBD2 covers 12 bases. Germline-derived CDR1 and CDR2 are GTSNPN and SVGIG (reference sequence). V dropped 0 bases and J dropped 4; count of bases not matched to a gene: 9. The CDR3 length is 17 residues. CDR3 nucleotide sequence: TGTGCCTGGAGTGTACGGCTAGCGGGGGGGATTAGAGAGACCCAGTACTTC. This sequence encodes CAWSVRLAGGIRETQYF. Complete variable domain (other parts from reference TRBV30 and TRBJ2-5): SQTIHQWPATLVQPVGSPLSLECTVEGTSNPNLYWYRQAAGRGLQLLFYSVGIGQISSEVPQNLSASRPQDRQFILSSKKLLLSDSGFYLCAWSVRLAGGIRETQYFGPGTRLLVL.

The chain employs TRBV30 and TRBJ1-2; D gene uncertain. Germline loops: CDR1 GTSNPN, CDR2 SVGIG (reference sequence). Trimming took off 2 bases at V and 0 bases at J, with 10 bases between the two ends. This CDR3 comprises 14 residues. Written as DNA, the CDR3 is TGTGCCTGGAGTAGTCAAGGGCCTAACTATGGCTACACCTTC. Protein sequence: CAWSSQGPNYGYTF.

This chain connects TRBV5-6 to TRBJ2-3; TRBD1 matches at 7 bases. Germline V CDR1 and CDR2: SGHDT, YYEEEE. This CDR3 spans 15 amino acids. V lost 4 bases, J lost 3 bases, and 8 bases stayed unmatched. DNA of the CDR3: TGTGCCAGCAGCACCCGGACAGGTAGGACAGATACGCAGTATTTT. Amino acid sequence: CASSTRTGRTDTQYF.

This chain uses TRBV5-1 with TRBJ2-7, with D tentatively TRBD1 or TRBD2 (6 bases each). Germline V gives CDR1 SGHRS, CDR2 YFSETQ. The CDR3 has 15 amino acids. V was shortened by 3 bases and J by 0 bases, with 13 bases between the two germline ends. This CDR3 reads CASSSGATTSYEQYF. The CDR3 region has the DNA TGCGCCAGCAGCTCGGGGGCCACAACCTCCTACGAGCAGTACTTC.

V usage is TRBV28 and J usage is TRBJ1-2; D is perhaps TRBD1 (6 bases). The V and J ends lost 4 bases and 4 bases respectively, with 19 bases between them. The germline V gene encodes CDR1 MDHEN and CDR2 SYDVKM. The CDR3 extends over 16 amino acids. The DNA for the CDR3 is TGTGCCAGCAGTTATGCGGCGGGGGGCGCGGGCTATGGCTACACCTTC. Protein: CASSYAAGGAGYGYTF.

This clone was observed a handful of times. This chain joins TRBV11-1 and TRBJ2-1, with 10 bases identical to TRBD2. The germline gives CDR1 SGHAT, CDR2 FQDESV (reference sequence). The CDR3 extends over 15 amino acids. Germline trimming cut 1 base from V and 3 bases from J; bases unmatched to any gene: 0. The CDR3 DNA is TGTGCCAGCAGCTTAGGGACTAGCGGCTACAATGAGCAGTTCTTC. This gives the protein CASSLGTSGYNEQFF.

V and J are TRBV30 and TRBJ1-2; tentatively, D is TRBD1 (5 bases). The CDR3 spans 14 residues. V shed 8 bases and J shed 4 bases, with 20 bases lying between them. Per the germline V gene, CDR1 is GTSNPN and CDR2 is SVGIG (reference sequence). CDR3 DNA: TGTGCCCGAGGTGGTGTGGGGGGACCCTATGGCTACACCTTC. Its protein is CARGGVGGPYGYTF.

The V call is TRBV5-4, the J call TRBJ2-3, with 7 nucleotides matching TRBD2. Trimming took 2 bases from V and 2 from J; bases not matched to a gene: 2. Germline CDR1 and CDR2: SGHNT and YYREEE (reference sequence). This CDR3 contains 14 residues. This chain's CDR3 is CASSLSGDTDTQYF. The CDR3 DNA reads as TGTGCCAGCAGCTTAAGCGGGGACACAGATACGCAGTATTTT.

V usage is TRBV7-9 and J usage is TRBJ2-6; 7 positions match TRBD2. Trimming at V came to 1 base and at J to 3 bases, leaving 3 bases not matched to a gene. Germline values: CDR1 SEHNR, CDR2 FQNEAQ (reference sequence). CDR3 length: 16 residues. Here the CDR3 reads CASSLGLAGGANVLTF. The CDR3 region has the DNA TGTGCCAGCAGCTTAGGACTAGCTGGTGGGGCCAACGTCCTGACTTTC.